Listed here are 19 T cell receptor beta chains from one sample, sequenced in a study of shared clonotypes between healthy human individuals. TCRdb keeps only in-frame clones here, not all; method: immunoSEQ multiplex PCR. This table holds roughly 500,000 clones, over 65% found once. The sample taken for sequencing was PBMCs. These receptors were collected from a woman aged 40-49 years in good health. Some clones in this sample may be carry-over from other donors' samples.

The chain links TRBV9 to TRBJ1-4; tentative D call: TRBD1 (5 bases). With 0 bases removed from V and 7 bases from J, the gap between germline ends came to 13 bases. Germline V gives CDR1 SGDLS, CDR2 YYNGEE. This CDR3 contains 15 residues. CDR3 residues: CASSVAAGRGEKLFF. CDR3 bases: TGTGCCAGCAGCGTAGCAGCGGGGAGGGGTGAAAAACTGTTTTTT.

Details on this clone: Given a far larger clone just one base away, this is likely a sequencing read error. The chain carries TRBV11-2 and TRBJ1-2, with no clear D. The germline V gene has CDR1 SGHAT and CDR2 FQNNGV. This CDR3 contains 13 residues. The CDR3 sequence: CAGSSAVNYGYTF. Written as DNA, the CDR3 is TGTGCCGGCAGCTCAGCTGTAAACTATGGCTACACCTTC.

V and J are TRBV28 and TRBJ2-7; 14 nucleotides agree with TRBD2. This CDR3 comprises 13 residues. Germline V gives CDR1 MDHEN, CDR2 SYDVKM. J lost 12 bases, V lost 4 bases, and 5 bases had no gene match. CDR3 region: CASSSGLAGEWYF. The CDR3 nucleotides are TGTGCCAGCAGTTCGGGACTAGCGGGAGAATGGTACTTC.

The rearrangement joins TRBV5-1 to TRBJ2-7, with TRBD1 as a possible D gene (5 bases). The V gene's germline CDR1 is SGHRS and CDR2 YFSETQ. There are 13 residues in the CDR3. V was trimmed by 3 bases and J by 3 bases, leaving 10 bases between them. CDR3 loop: CASSSDGHYEQYF. The DNA of the CDR3 is TGCGCCAGCAGCTCGGACGGACACTACGAGCAGTACTTC.

Notes on this clone: A single base is all that separates this from a far larger clone, so a read error is likely. The sample holds other DNA sequences that translate to the same CDR3. This chain links TRBV5-4 with TRBJ2-7; TRBD1 matches at 11 bases. The CDR3 length is 15 residues. CDR1 is SGHNT, CDR2 YYREEE, per germline (reference sequence). Unmatched junction bases numbered 9, after V lost 8 bases and J lost 2 bases. The CDR3 DNA sequence: TGTGCCAGTAGAAGTGGACAGGGGGCTACCTACGAGCAGTACTTC. Its translation: CASRSGQGATYEQYF. Drawing the rest from reference TRBV5-4 and TRBJ2-7, the complete variable domain is ETGVTQSPTHLIKTRGQQVTLRCSSQSGHNTVSWYQQALGQGPQFIFQYYREEENGRGNFPPRFSGLQFPNYSSELNVNALELDDSALYLCASRSGQGATYEQYFGPGTRLTVT.

This CDR3 reads CASSSTTANNQPQHF. The CDR3 DNA follows: TGTGCCAGCAGTTCCACGACAGCTAACAATCAGCCCCAGCATTTT. The chain couples TRBV6-6 to TRBJ1-5; a weak D match, TRBD1 (5 bases). Germline CDR1 is MNHNY and CDR2 is SVGAGI (reference sequence). Trimming pared 4 bases from V and 3 bases from J, leaving 13 bases between. The CDR3 extends over 15 amino acids.

The V gene is TRBV7-4, the J gene TRBJ2-7; TRBD2 matches at 13 bases. Germline-derived CDR1 and CDR2 are SGHVT and SQSDAQ. V gave up 10 bases and J gave up 0 bases; unmatched junction bases: 12. The CDR3 is made up of 17 amino acids. CDR3 in amino acids: CATQKGTSGNGSYEQYF. CDR3 bases: TGTGCCACCCAGAAAGGGACTAGCGGGAATGGCTCCTACGAGCAGTACTTC. Supplemented by reference TRBV7-4 and TRBJ2-7, the full variable domain reads GAGVSQSPRYKVAKRGRDVALRCDSISGHVTLYWYRQTLGQGSEVLTYSQSDAQRDKSGRPSGRFSAERPERSVSTLKIQRTEQGDSAVYLCATQKGTSGNGSYEQYFGPGTRLTVT.

V gene TRBV21-1 combines with J gene TRBJ2-7; the table assigns TRBD2, which was not confirmed against the DNA. TRBV21-1 constitutes a pseudogene. The CDR3 is 15 amino acids. In DNA form, the CDR3 reads TGTGCCAGCAGCAAATATAGCGGGAGACCCTACGAGCAGTACTTC. Its translation: CASSKYSGRPYEQYF.

The chain combines TRBV6-1 with TRBJ1-1; D gene ambiguous. The CDR3 extends over 15 amino acids. Germline CDR1 and CDR2: MNHNS and SASEGT. The V end lost 5 bases, the J end lost 1 base, and 14 bases lay between the germline ends. CDR3 in amino acids: CASSSRGRGNTEAFF. CDR3 DNA sequence: TGTGCCAGCAGTTCGAGAGGCCGCGGGAACACTGAAGCTTTCTTT.

This chain links TRBV11-2 with TRBJ1-2; TRBD1 aligns across 8 bases. Germline V gene lookup returns CDR1 SGHAT and CDR2 FQNNGV. J lost 4 bases, V lost 6 bases, and 4 bases had no gene match. This CDR3 has 13 residues. The CDR3 sequence is CASRRTGTYGYTF. The CDR3 DNA follows: TGTGCCAGCAGAAGGACAGGGACCTATGGCTACACCTTC.

Ten or more counts support this clone. The rearrangement joins TRBV7-9 to TRBJ2-7, with TRBD2 as a possible D gene (6 bases). Looked up from germline, CDR1 is SEHNR and CDR2 is FQNEAQ (reference sequence). V gave up 2 bases and J gave up 5 bases, with 10 bases separating them. The CDR3 is 13 amino acids. CDR3 nucleotides: TGTGCCAGCAGCTTATTGGAGCGGGACGAGCAGTACTTC. It translates to CASSLLERDEQYF.

The V gene is TRBV28, the J gene TRBJ2-7; 7 bases align to TRBD2. The V segment lost 5 bases and the J segment 5 bases; nucleotides outside the gene matches: 6. Germline-derived CDR1 and CDR2 are MDHEN and SYDVKM. CDR3 length: 13 residues. CDR3 sequence reads: CASSSGNKNEQYF. CDR3 DNA sequence: TGTGCCAGCAGTAGCGGGAACAAAAACGAGCAGTACTTC.

The gene calls are TRBV29-1 and TRBJ2-7; 7 bases align to TRBD2. The J segment lost 6 bases and the V segment lost 7 bases, leaving 12 bases of the junction unmatched. Germline V gene sequence: CDR1 SQVTM, CDR2 ANQGSEA. This CDR3 comprises 13 residues. The CDR3 is CSADQAGTLEQYF. The CDR3, as DNA: TGCAGCGCAGACCAAGCGGGGACTCTCGAGCAGTACTTC.

Only one count was recorded for this clone. The chain carries TRBV4-1 and TRBJ2-7, with 10 bases fitting TRBD1. V lost 4 bases to trimming and J lost 3 bases; unmatched junction nucleotides: 9. There are 16 residues in the CDR3. Looked up from germline, CDR1 is MGHRA and CDR2 is YSYEKL. CDR3 loop: CASSRSDRDRGYEQYF. In nucleotides, the CDR3 is TGCGCCAGCAGCCGATCAGACCGGGACAGGGGCTACGAGCAGTACTTC.

For this clone: This sequence is one base from a far larger clone and is likely a read error. The chain carries TRBV7-8 and TRBJ2-5; unclear D gene. TRBJ2-7 matches the DNA end more closely, so the J call is doubtful. The CDR3 sequence is 15 residues long. Germline V gene sequence: CDR1 SGHVS, CDR2 FQNEAQ. The CDR3 spells CASSFLRYSSYEQYF. Written as DNA, the CDR3 is TGTGCCAGCAGTTTCCTCCGCTACTCATCCTACGAGCAGTACTTC.

CDR3: CASGLAGVVGEQFF. CDR3 nucleotide sequence: TGTGCCAGTGGGCTAGCGGGAGTTGTTGGTGAGCAGTTCTTC. This chain links TRBV19 with TRBJ2-1; TRBD2 aligns across 10 bases. Germline V CDR1 and CDR2: LNHDA, SQIVND (reference sequence). V dropped 8 bases and J dropped 9; count of bases not matched to a gene: 10. The CDR3 length is 14 residues.

In its sample, this clone was seen a few times. The chain combines TRBV4-3 with TRBJ2-7; 10 bases agree with TRBD2. The CDR3 length is 16 residues. Losses at the gene ends were 1 base for V and 2 bases for J; bases not matched to a gene: 5. Germline V lookup: CDR1 LGHNA, CDR2 YSLEER. CDR3 residues: CASSQGLAGAPYEQYF. Written as DNA, the CDR3 is TGCGCCAGCAGCCAAGGTCTAGCGGGAGCCCCCTACGAGCAGTACTTC.

As for this clone: The same CDR3 is also encoded by other DNA sequences in this sample. The J gene is TRBJ2-1, the V gene TRBV27; 10 nucleotides line up with TRBD2. The CDR3 is 14 residues long. Germline trimming cut 8 bases from V and 3 bases from J; bases unmatched to any gene: 4. Germline assignment: CDR1 MNHEY and CDR2 SMNVEV (reference sequence). The CDR3 DNA reads as TGTGCCAGCGGCGGACTAGCGGACTACAATGAGCAGTTCTTC. It yields the protein CASGGLADYNEQFF.

The rearrangement joins TRBV7-2 to TRBJ1-1; no clear D. V lost 1 base, J lost 0 bases, and 9 bases lay in between. Germline V gene data show CDR1 as SGHTA and CDR2 as FQGNSA. This CDR3 spans 15 amino acids. The CDR3 bases are TGTGCCAGCAGCTTAGAATGGAGCATGAACACTGAAGCTTTCTTT. It yields the protein CASSLEWSMNTEAFF.